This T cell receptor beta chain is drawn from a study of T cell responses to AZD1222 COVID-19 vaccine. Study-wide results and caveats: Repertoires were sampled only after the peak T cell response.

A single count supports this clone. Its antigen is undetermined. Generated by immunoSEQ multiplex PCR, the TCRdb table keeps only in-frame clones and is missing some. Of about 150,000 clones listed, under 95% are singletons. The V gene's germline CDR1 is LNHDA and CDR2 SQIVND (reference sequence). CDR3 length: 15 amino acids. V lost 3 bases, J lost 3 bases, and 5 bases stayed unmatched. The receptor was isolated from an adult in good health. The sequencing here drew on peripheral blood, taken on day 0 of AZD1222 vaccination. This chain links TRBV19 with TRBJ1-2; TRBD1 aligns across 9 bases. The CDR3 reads CASSIVGTGYYGYTF. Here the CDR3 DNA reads TGTGCCAGTAGTATTGTGGGGACAGGGTACTATGGCTACACCTTC.